A selection of T cell receptor beta chains follows, all from one sample in a study of cytomegalovirus exposure and HLA in healthy donors. Here immunoSEQ multiplex PCR was the method, and the copy in TCRdb shows in-frame clones only, minus some. The table records 120,000 or so clones, around three quarters of them present only once. Sequences were obtained from PBMCs. Receptors were obtained from a man younger than 45 in good health and CMV-seronegative. CDR3s include the opening cysteine and the closing phenylalanine or tryptophan. Each record gives: CDR3 DNA, CDR3 protein, V gene, D gene, clone size, J gene. A D gene is named only where the DNA matches it firmly. Rows give clone size only sometimes, using once, few, many, or a class for an expanded clone.

CDR3nt: TGCAGCGTGCCCCGTAGGGGTAAGGAGACCCAGTACTTC
CDR3aa: CSVPRRGKETQYF
v_gene: TRBV29-1
d_gene: .
abundance: .
j_gene: TRBJ2-5

CDR3nt: TGTGCCAGCAGCAGGGACACGCCGTCCTACGAGCAGTACTTC
CDR3aa: CASSRDTPSYEQYF
v_gene: TRBV28
d_gene: .
abundance: .
j_gene: TRBJ2-7

CDR3nt: TGCAGCGTTGAAGACCGGACAGGGGGCGCGTCTGGCTACACCTTC
CDR3aa: CSVEDRTGGASGYTF
v_gene: TRBV29-1
d_gene: TRBD1
abundance: .
j_gene: TRBJ1-2

CDR3nt: TGTGCCGGCAGGAGACCGGGACAGGGAAACACTGAAGCTTTCTTT
CDR3aa: CAGRRPGQGNTEAFF
v_gene: TRBV28
d_gene: TRBD1
abundance: .
j_gene: TRBJ1-1

CDR3nt: TGTGCCAGCATGAGTGACAGCTACGAGCAGTACTTC
CDR3aa: CASMSDSYEQYF
v_gene: TRBV7-9
d_gene: .
abundance: .
j_gene: TRBJ2-7

CDR3nt: TGTGCCAGCAGTGAATTCGGGGGGAGTGGTAATGAGCAGTTCTTC
CDR3aa: CASSEFGGSGNEQFF
v_gene: TRBV25-1
d_gene: TRBD2
abundance: .
j_gene: TRBJ2-1

CDR3nt: TGTGCCAGCAGCAACACCCGCTTGTCCTTAATGCGGGGGGAGCAGTTCTTC
CDR3aa: CASSNTRLSLMRGEQFF
v_gene: TRBV5-4
d_gene: TRBD2
abundance: .
j_gene: TRBJ2-1

CDR3nt: TGTGCCAGCAGCCAATTGTCAGACAACTCCTACGAGCAGTACTTC
CDR3aa: CASSQLSDNSYEQYF
v_gene: TRBV16
d_gene: .
abundance: .
j_gene: TRBJ2-7

CDR3nt: TGCGCCAGCAGCTTGGACAGGCAAAACACTGAAGCTTTCTTT
CDR3aa: CASSLDRQNTEAFF
v_gene: TRBV5-1
d_gene: .
abundance: .
j_gene: TRBJ1-1

CDR3nt: TGTGCCAGCAGTTACTCGAGAGGCTACGAGCAGTACTTC
CDR3aa: CASSYSRGYEQYF
v_gene: TRBV6-5
d_gene: .
abundance: .
j_gene: TRBJ2-7

CDR3nt: TGCGCCAGCAGCTCGACTAGACAGGGGCCTAACAATGAGCAGTTCTTC
CDR3aa: CASSSTRQGPNNEQFF
v_gene: TRBV5-1
d_gene: TRBD1
abundance: .
j_gene: TRBJ2-1

CDR3nt: TGTGCCAGCAGCTTCCGGGACAGGACAGATACGCAGTATTTT
CDR3aa: CASSFRDRTDTQYF
v_gene: TRBV5-6
d_gene: TRBD1
abundance: few
j_gene: TRBJ2-3

CDR3nt: TGTGCCAGCAGCCACGGACATAGACAAGAGACCCAGTACTTC
CDR3aa: CASSHGHRQETQYF
v_gene: TRBV7-7
d_gene: .
abundance: .
j_gene: TRBJ2-5

CDR3nt: TGTGCCAGTAGTATTGTCCGGTCGAGGACTAATGAAAAACTGTTTTTT
CDR3aa: CASSIVRSRTNEKLFF
v_gene: TRBV19
d_gene: .
abundance: .
j_gene: TRBJ1-4

CDR3nt: TGTGCCAGTGAGTTGGGGACAAATACCTACGAGCAGTACTTC
CDR3aa: CASELGTNTYEQYF
v_gene: TRBV2
d_gene: .
abundance: .
j_gene: TRBJ2-7

CDR3nt: TGTGCCAGCAGCTTAGTACAGGGGTGGACTGAAGCTTTCTTT
CDR3aa: CASSLVQGWTEAFF
v_gene: TRBV7-9
d_gene: TRBD1
abundance: .
j_gene: TRBJ1-1

CDR3nt: TGTGCCAGCCGACAGGGGGGGAACACTGAAGCTTTCTTT
CDR3aa: CASRQGGNTEAFF
v_gene: TRBV18
d_gene: TRBD1
abundance: .
j_gene: TRBJ1-1

CDR3nt: TGTGCCAGCAGCTTGGCAATAGCGGCGCTGAATGAGCAGTTCTTC
CDR3aa: CASSLAIAALNEQFF
v_gene: TRBV5-8
d_gene: .
abundance: .
j_gene: TRBJ2-1

CDR3nt: TGTGCCAGTAGTTTACCGGGACAGAATACCTACGAGCAGTACTTC
CDR3aa: CASSLPGQNTYEQYF
v_gene: TRBV19
d_gene: TRBD1
abundance: .
j_gene: TRBJ2-7

CDR3nt: TGTGCCAGCAGCTTAGTGGGCGGGGAGGGTGGAGAAAAACTGTTTTTT
CDR3aa: CASSLVGGEGGEKLFF
v_gene: TRBV7-2
d_gene: .
abundance: .
j_gene: TRBJ1-4